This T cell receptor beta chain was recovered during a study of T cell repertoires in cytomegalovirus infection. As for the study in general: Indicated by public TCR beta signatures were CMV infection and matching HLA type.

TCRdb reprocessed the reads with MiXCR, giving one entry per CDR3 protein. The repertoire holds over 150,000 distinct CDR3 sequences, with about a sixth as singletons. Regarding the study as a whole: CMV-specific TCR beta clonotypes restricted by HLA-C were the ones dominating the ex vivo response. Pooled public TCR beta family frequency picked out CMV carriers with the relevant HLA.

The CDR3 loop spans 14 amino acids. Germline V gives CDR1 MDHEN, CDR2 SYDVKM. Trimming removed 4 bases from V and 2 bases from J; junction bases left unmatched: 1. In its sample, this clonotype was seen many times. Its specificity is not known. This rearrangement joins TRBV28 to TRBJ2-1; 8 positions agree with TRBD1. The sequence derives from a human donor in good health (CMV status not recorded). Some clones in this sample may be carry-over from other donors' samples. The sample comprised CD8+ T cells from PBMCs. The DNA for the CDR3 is TGTGCCAGCAGTTCAGGGGGCGCCTACAATGAGCAGTTCTTC. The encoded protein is CASSSGGAYNEQFF.